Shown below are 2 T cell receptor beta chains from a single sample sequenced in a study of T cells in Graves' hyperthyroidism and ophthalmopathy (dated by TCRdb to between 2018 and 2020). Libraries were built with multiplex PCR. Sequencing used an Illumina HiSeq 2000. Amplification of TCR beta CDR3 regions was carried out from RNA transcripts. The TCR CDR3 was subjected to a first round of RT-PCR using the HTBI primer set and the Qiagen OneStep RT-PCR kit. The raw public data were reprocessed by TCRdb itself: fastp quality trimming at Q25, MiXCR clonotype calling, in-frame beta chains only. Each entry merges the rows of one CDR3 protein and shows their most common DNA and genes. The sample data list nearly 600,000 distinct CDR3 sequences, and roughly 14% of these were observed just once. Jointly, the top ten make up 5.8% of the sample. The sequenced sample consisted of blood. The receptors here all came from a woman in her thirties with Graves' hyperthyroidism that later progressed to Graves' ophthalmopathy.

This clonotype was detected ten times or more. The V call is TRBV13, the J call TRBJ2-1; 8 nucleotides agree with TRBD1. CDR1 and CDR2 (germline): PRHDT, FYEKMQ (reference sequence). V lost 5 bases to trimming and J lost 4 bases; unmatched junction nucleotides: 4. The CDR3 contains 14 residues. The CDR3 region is CASSRWTGYNEQFF. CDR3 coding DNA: TGTGCCAGCAGCCGATGGACAGGGTACAATGAGCAGTTCTTC.

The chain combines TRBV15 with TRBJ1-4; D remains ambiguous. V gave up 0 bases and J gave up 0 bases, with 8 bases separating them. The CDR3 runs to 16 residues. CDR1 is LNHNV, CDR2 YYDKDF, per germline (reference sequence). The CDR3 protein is CATSRDLGATNEKLFF. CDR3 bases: TGTGCCACCAGCAGAGATTTAGGTGCAACTAATGAAAAACTGTTTTTT.